This T cell receptor (beta chain) was recorded in a study of tumor-infiltrating lymphocytes in primary liver carcinoma (dated by TCRdb to the late 2010s). In the study overall: Of the five patients, three men and two women aged 30 to 69 years, four had hepatocellular carcinoma and one had combined HCC and intrahepatic cholangiocarcinoma. The five patients had tumors of stage T1-T3 N0M0, with maximum diameters ranging from 4.2 to 10 cm. Roughly 3.5 to 8 million productive TCRbeta reads were obtained per sample, and no significant difference in read depth was found between tissue types. The study combined TCRbeta repertoire sequencing, expression microarrays and whole-exome sequencing across five regions of each liver tumor, with adjacent normal tissue and blood. A total of some 35 specimens from 5 patients underwent TCRbeta repertoire sequencing, comprising about 25 tumor regions, 5 adjacent noncancerous liver tissues and 5 peripheral blood samples. The 20 to 25 tumor region samples were profiled with Agilent mRNA microarrays so that TCRbeta repertoire diversity could be related to the local molecular phenotype. Reproducibility between technical replicate repertoires was high, with correlation coefficients above 0.98 and mean shared-clone rates approximately 0.9. The research as a whole found: Only the TCR beta chain was sequenced, which likely underestimates true repertoire diversity because unpaired alpha chains were not captured. Since the samples were bulk and unsorted, there was no way to compare CD4+ and CD8+ T cell repertoires. The study included only four to six patients, and the authors note findings should be validated in a larger study. Consistent with antigen-driven expansion, pairs of tumor regions showed higher repertoire overlap (mean roughly 36%) than either tumor-adjacent pairs (approximately 17%) or tumor-blood pairs (approximately 15%). Only about 8-25% of top clones were present in all five regions of a tumor, suggesting spatial heterogeneity of tumor-infiltrating T cells. The top 250 clones accounted for a significantly greater share of the repertoire in tumors than in blood (p = 0.039).

The CDR3 covers 11 residues, taking in both the cysteine and the phenylalanine. The only DNA kept is the CDR3, 33 bases in frame from the first base. CDR1 and CDR2, looked up from the germline V gene, are KGHSH and LQKENI. Starting from about 500 ng total RNA, TCRbeta-specific cDNA was produced by reverse transcription with a constant-region primer and ProtoScript II reverse transcriptase. TCRbeta libraries were built with three nested multiplex PCR rounds, a slightly modified ARM-PCR procedure. Each of the first two PCR rounds ran for approximately 10 cycles and used multiplex TRBV1-TRBV30 forward primers together with a Cbeta reverse primer. A final 25-cycle PCR with Deep VentR polymerase added sample barcodes and Illumina adapters. Before sequencing, amplicons of 200-500 bp were purified from gel using a QIAquick gel extraction kit. TCRbeta amplicons were sequenced on an Illumina HiSeq 2500 with 250-bp paired-end reads. Under the source paper's analysis protocol: Trimmomatic v0.33 was used to quality-trim the reads, and FLASH v1.2.11 was used to merge paired reads so that full CDR3 sequences could be recovered. V, D and J germline segments were assigned to the rearranged TCRbeta sequences using MiGEC v1.2.1b. Clonotype statistics and Shannon-Wiener diversity indices were calculated with VDJtools v1.0.0. Except for diversity analysis, only each sample's 250 most abundant clonotypes were used in subsequent analyses to reduce sampling bias. TCRdb reprocessing: public reads trimmed at Q25 with fastp, clones called with MiXCR, in-frame beta chains kept. All rows with the same CDR3 protein become a single entry with the most common DNA and genes. Clone size and V and J calls follow TCRdb, not the original study. The sample data list fewer than 75,000 distinct CDR3 sequences, and about three quarters of these were observed just once. The top ten hold under 45% of the sample.

Total RNA and DNA were co-extracted without cell sorting from roughly 20-30 mg of bulk tissue using the AllPrep DNA/RNA mini kit. Between late 2015 and March 2016, roughly five patients in China with histopathologically diagnosed primary liver carcinoma had their tumors surgically resected. Chronic HBV infection was present in the patients, and the patients were treatment-naive at sampling. Five spatially separated regions were sampled per tumor: superior, inferior, left-lateral and right-lateral poles, plus the tumor centre. According to histology, viable tumor cells made up more than 75% of every tumor sample. Each fresh piece of tumor and adjacent tissue was cut in two, with one half stored in RNAlater at -80 degrees C and the other half sent for histology. With regard to this clonotype: Its antigen specificity is not known. One end of the junction fails to match germline, which may point to a read error.

This TCR derives from a man aged 40-49 years with primary liver carcinoma and hepatitis B virus infection. Sequencing was carried out using liver tumor tissue from sampling region 4. This specimen's cell subset or site label, interpreted: tumor region T4, right-lateral pole. The chain links TRBV18 with TRBJ2-7; perhaps TRBD1 is the D gene, with 6 bases matching. The CDR3 protein is CASSPGGEHYF. The DNA is TGTGCCAGCTCACCAGGGGGCGAGCACTACTTC.